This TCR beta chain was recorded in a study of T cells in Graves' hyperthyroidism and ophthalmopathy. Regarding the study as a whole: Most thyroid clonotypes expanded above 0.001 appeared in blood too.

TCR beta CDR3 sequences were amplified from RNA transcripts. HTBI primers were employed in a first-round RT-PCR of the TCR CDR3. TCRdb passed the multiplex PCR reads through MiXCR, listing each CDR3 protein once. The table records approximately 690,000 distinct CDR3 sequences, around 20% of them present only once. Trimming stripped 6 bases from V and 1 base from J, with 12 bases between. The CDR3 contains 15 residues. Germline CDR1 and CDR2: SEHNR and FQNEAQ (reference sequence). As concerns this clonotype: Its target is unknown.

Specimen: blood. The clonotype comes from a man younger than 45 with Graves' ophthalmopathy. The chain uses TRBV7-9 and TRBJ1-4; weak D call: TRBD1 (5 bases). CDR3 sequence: CASRSTGGTNEKLFF. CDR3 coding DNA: TGTGCCAGCAGATCTACGGGGGGAACTAATGAAAAACTGTTTTTT. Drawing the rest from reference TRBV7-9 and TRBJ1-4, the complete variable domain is DTGVSQNPRHKITKRGQNVTFRCDPISEHNRLYWYRQTLGQGPEFLTYFQNEAQLEKSRLLSDRFSAERPKGSFSTLEIQRTEQGDSAMYLCASRSTGGTNEKLFFGSGTQLSVL.